This entry lists 29 T cell receptor beta chains sequenced from one sample in a study of blood T cell repertoires in COVID-19. Assay: immunoSEQ multiplex PCR; the TCRdb copy retains only in-frame clones and omits some. Among about 310,000 clones listed, under 90% were seen once. Sequenced sample: peripheral blood. These receptors all stem from a woman in her twenties or thirties with COVID-19, enrolled during active disease.

Notes on this clone: The same CDR3 is also encoded by other DNA sequences in this sample. This chain uses TRBV19 with TRBJ2-1, with 7 nucleotides matching TRBD1. The CDR3 consists of 14 residues. V shed 5 bases and J 4 bases; nucleotides not matched to a gene: 5. Germline values: CDR1 LNHDA, CDR2 SQIVND (reference sequence). The CDR3: CASSPGQKYNEQFF. CDR3 DNA sequence: TGTGCCAGTAGTCCGGGACAGAAGTACAATGAGCAGTTCTTC. The variable domain in full, with the rest retrieved from reference TRBV19 and TRBJ2-1, is DGGITQSPKYLFRKEGQNVTLSCEQNLNHDAMYWYRQDPGQGLRLIYYSQIVNDFQKGDIAEGYSVSREKKESFPLTVTSAQKNPTAFYLCASSPGQKYNEQFFGPGTRLTVL.

This chain connects TRBV12-3 or TRBV12-4 to TRBJ1-2; 8 bases agree with TRBD1. This CDR3 contains 13 residues. Trimming at V came to 5 bases and at J to 3 bases, leaving 2 bases not matched to a gene. CDR3 sequence (DNA): TGTGCCAGCAGTCTGGGACAGGACTATGGCTACACCTTC. Translated: CASSLGQDYGYTF.

The chain recombines TRBV4-1 with TRBJ2-1; 16 bases line up with TRBD2. Looked up from germline, CDR1 is MGHRA and CDR2 is YSYEKL. Trimming at V came to 5 bases and at J to 4 bases, leaving 8 bases not matched to a gene. The length of the CDR3 is 18 residues. DNA for the CDR3: TGCGCCAGCAGCTGGGGACTAGCGGGAGGGCCGAGTTACAATGAGCAGTTCTTC. Residues: CASSWGLAGGPSYNEQFF.

This clone was recorded once. V usage is TRBV5-1 and J usage is TRBJ1-2, with 9 bases that match TRBD1. Per the germline V gene, CDR1 is SGHRS and CDR2 is YFSETQ. The J segment lost 4 bases and the V segment lost 4 bases, leaving 8 bases of the junction unmatched. The CDR3 is made up of 15 amino acids. The CDR3 coding sequence is TGCGCCAGCAGCGTGACCGGGACAGGGATCTATGGCTACACCTTC. It is translated as CASSVTGTGIYGYTF.

This clone was observed a few times. This rearrangement joins TRBV6-6 to TRBJ1-5; TRBD1 might be the D (6 bases). This CDR3 region has 13 residues. The V gene lost 8 bases and the J gene lost 5 bases, with 13 bases spanning the gap. Germline CDR1 MNHNY, CDR2 SVGAGI (reference sequence). CDR3 in DNA: TGTGCCAGCGGGACCGGACAGTATCAGCCCCAGCATTTT. The encoded protein is CASGTGQYQPQHF.

The chain employs TRBV9 and TRBJ2-3; perhaps TRBD1 as D (6 bases). Germline CDR1 reads SGDLS; CDR2 reads YYNGEE. The CDR3 consists of 15 residues. Trimming left V 1 base short and J 4 bases short, with 13 bases between. CDR3 in DNA: TGTGCCAGCAGCGTATTAACAGGGAACGCAGATACGCAGTATTTT. It translates to CASSVLTGNADTQYF. Drawing the rest from reference TRBV9 and TRBJ2-3, the complete variable domain is DSGVTQTPKHLITATGQRVTLRCSPRSGDLSVYWYQQSLDQGLQFLIQYYNGEERAKGNILERFSAQQFPDLHSELNLSSLELGDSALYFCASSVLTGNADTQYFGPGTRLTVL.

This chain links TRBV10-2 with TRBJ1-1; 7 bases are a match to TRBD1. V was clipped by 10 bases and J by 8 bases; unmatched bases: 19. CDR1 is WSHSY and CDR2 is SAAADI in the germline V gene. The CDR3 consists of 15 residues. The CDR3 sequence is CATLQGRVPGVEAFF. In nucleotides, the CDR3 is TGCGCCACCCTACAGGGGCGAGTCCCAGGAGTAGAAGCTTTCTTT.

V gene TRBV3-1 (or the pseudogene TRBV3-2) combines with J gene TRBJ1-5, with TRBD1 matching over 9 bases. Trimming took 2 bases from V and 6 from J; bases not matched to a gene: 20. The CDR3 covers 20 residues. CDR1 is LGHDT and CDR2 is YNNKEL in the germline V gene (reference sequence). The CDR3 spells CASSQQSGTGSPHSGQPQHF. In DNA form, the CDR3 reads TGTGCCAGCAGCCAACAATCCGGGACAGGGAGTCCGCATTCCGGTCAGCCCCAGCATTTT.

The chain uses TRBV12-5 and TRBJ2-3; 9 bases agree with TRBD1. Germline V gene lookup returns CDR1 LGHNT and CDR2 FRNRAP. After removal of 1 base from V and 2 bases from J, the junction contained 1 base not matched to a gene. The CDR3 covers 15 residues. This chain's CDR3 is CASGLDRGHTDTQYF. The CDR3 DNA is TGTGCTAGTGGTTTGGACAGGGGGCACACAGATACGCAGTATTTT.

This chain connects TRBV7-3 to TRBJ1-2; 7 positions match TRBD1. Germline V gives CDR1 SGHTA, CDR2 FQGTGA. Trimming removed 5 bases from V and 3 bases from J; junction bases left unmatched: 3. The CDR3 has 13 amino acids. The chain's CDR3 is CASSAGTDYGYTF. The DNA for the CDR3 is TGTGCCAGCAGCGCCGGGACAGACTATGGCTACACCTTC.

The chain is built from TRBV13 and TRBJ2-3; 10 nucleotides line up with TRBD2. The CDR3 loop spans 16 amino acids. With 0 bases clipped from V and 4 bases from J, the junction kept 4 bases outside the gene matches. Looked up from germline, CDR1 is PRHDT and CDR2 is FYEKMQ (reference sequence). DNA for the CDR3: TGTGCCAGCAGCTTAGGTAGCGGGAGGATGGCAGATACGCAGTATTTT. Translated, it gives CASSLGSGRMADTQYF.

The chain employs TRBV7-2 and TRBJ1-1, with TRBD1 matching 11 bases. V was clipped by 4 bases and J by 3 bases; unmatched bases: 7. Germline-derived CDR1 and CDR2 are SGHTA and FQGNSA. The length of the CDR3 is 16 residues. CDR3 protein: CASSSRLGQGDTEAFF. The DNA of the CDR3 is TGTGCCAGCAGCTCGCGACTGGGACAGGGGGACACTGAAGCTTTCTTT. The full variable domain, rest sourced from reference TRBV7-2 and TRBJ1-1, is GAGVSQSPSNKVTEKGKDVELRCDPISGHTALYWYRQSLGQGLEFLIYFQGNSAPDKSGLPSDRFSAERTGGSVSTLTIQRTQQEDSAVYLCASSSRLGQGDTEAFFGQGTRLTVV.

The CDR3 DNA reads as TGTGCCAGCATTTTAGGGGGAATGAACACTGAAGCTTTCTTT. Translation gives CASILGGMNTEAFF. This chain uses TRBV19 with TRBJ1-1, with a tentative D call TRBD1 (6 bases). The CDR3 is 14 residues long. Germline CDR1 and CDR2: LNHDA and SQIVND (reference sequence). With 9 bases removed from V and 0 bases from J, the gap between germline ends came to 14 bases.

V and J are TRBV5-1 and TRBJ2-7, with D unresolved. V lost 0 bases to trimming and J lost 0 bases, with 13 bases between them. Germline V gene lookup returns CDR1 SGHRS and CDR2 YFSETQ. This CDR3 has 16 amino acids. The CDR3 DNA follows: TGCGCCAGCAGCTTGGCTCAAAGTCTAAGCTCCTACGAGCAGTACTTC. Translation gives CASSLAQSLSSYEQYF.

The V gene is TRBV7-2, the J gene TRBJ1-4, with TRBD1 identical over 7 bases. The CDR3 length is 15 residues. V was clipped by 5 bases and J by 0 bases; unmatched bases: 3. CDR1 and CDR2 from the germline V gene are SGHTA and FQGNSA. DNA for the CDR3: TGTGCCAGCAGCGCTGACAGGGCAACTAATGAAAAACTGTTTTTT. As protein: CASSADRATNEKLFF.

This rearrangement joins TRBV7-2 to TRBJ1-2, with D unclear. CDR3 length: 15 amino acids. The V gene's germline CDR1 is SGHTA and CDR2 FQGNSA. Between the trimmed V and J ends, which lost 1 base and 0 bases, there was a span of 9 bases. As DNA, the CDR3 is TGTGCCAGCAGCTTAGTTTGGGAGCCTAACTATGGCTACACCTTC. It codes for CASSLVWEPNYGYTF.

The gene calls are TRBV2 and TRBJ2-3; 14 nucleotides match TRBD2. The V gene's germline CDR1 is SNHLY and CDR2 FYNNEI. The CDR3 is made up of 16 amino acids. J was trimmed by 4 bases and V by 2 bases; bases with no gene match: 2. CDR3 in amino acids: CASSESGLAGADTQYF. CDR3 in DNA: TGTGCCAGCAGTGAATCGGGACTAGCGGGAGCAGATACGCAGTATTTT. The full variable domain, completed using reference TRBV2 and TRBJ2-3, is EPEVTQTPSHQVTQMGQEVILRCVPISNHLYFYWYRQILGQKVEFLVSFYNNEISEKSEIFDDQFSVERPDGSNFTLKIRSTKLEDSAMYFCASSESGLAGADTQYFGPGTRLTVL.

J is TRBJ2-2 and V is TRBV7-8; TRBD1 might be the D (6 bases). The CDR3 has 16 residues. Germline assignment: CDR1 SGHVS and CDR2 FQNEAQ. V dropped 3 bases and J dropped 5 bases, with 16 bases sitting between them. DNA for the CDR3: TGTGCCAGCAGCTTGGTTACAGGGCACCAGACCGGGGAGCTGTTTTTT. It codes for CASSLVTGHQTGELFF.

CDR3 in DNA: TGTGCCAGTAGCCCCGGGGGTCATCAGCCCCAGCATTTT. Protein sequence: CASSPGGHQPQHF. This rearrangement joins TRBV19 to TRBJ1-5, with D perhaps matching TRBD1 (5 bases). Trimming shortened V by 6 bases and J by 5 bases, and 11 bases separated the two germline ends. Looked up from germline, CDR1 is LNHDA and CDR2 is SQIVND (reference sequence). CDR3 length: 13 amino acids.

The chain is built from TRBV19 and TRBJ2-5; perhaps TRBD1 as D (6 bases). The CDR3 consists of 16 residues. V was pared by 4 bases and J by 5 bases, with 20 bases between. Germline CDR1 LNHDA, CDR2 SQIVND (reference sequence). CDR3 DNA: TGTGCCAGTAGTACTCGCCCCGGACAGTCTCGGGAGACCCAGTACTTC. Translation gives CASSTRPGQSRETQYF.

The chain links TRBV11-2 to TRBJ1-1, with a possible D match to TRBD1 (6 bases). The germline V gene encodes CDR1 SGHAT and CDR2 FQNNGV. The V end was cut by 5 bases, the J end by 2 bases, with 9 bases between. This CDR3 region has 13 residues. The CDR3: CASSKTGNTEAFF. DNA of the CDR3: TGTGCCAGCAGCAAGACAGGCAACACTGAAGCTTTCTTT. Full variable domain (rest looked up from reference TRBV11-2 and TRBJ1-1): EAGVAQSPRYKIIEKRQSVAFWCNPISGHATLYWYQQILGQGPKLLIQFQNNGVVDDSQLPKDRFSAERLKGVDSTLKIQPAKLEDSAVYLCASSKTGNTEAFFGQGTRLTVV.

This chain joins TRBV12-3 or TRBV12-4 and TRBJ1-5; 8 bases are shared with TRBD1. V shed 5 bases and J 15 bases; nucleotides not matched to a gene: 9. The length of the CDR3 is 12 residues. Here the CDR3 DNA reads TGTGCCAGCAGTCTCGGACAGGGCCAGTGGCATTTT. Translation: CASSLGQGQWHF.

The table lists this clone with a count of one. V gene TRBV6-5 combines with J gene TRBJ1-4; D is possibly TRBD1 (5 bases). The CDR3 contains 14 residues. V lost 6 bases and J lost 0, with 8 bases in between. The germline gives CDR1 MNHEY, CDR2 SVGAGI. CDR3 protein: CASRTTATNEKLFF. DNA for the CDR3: TGTGCCAGCAGGACGACAGCAACTAATGAAAAACTGTTTTTT.

The rearrangement uses TRBV7-2 and TRBJ1-1, with D tentatively TRBD1 (5 bases). The CDR3 runs to 14 residues. CDR1 is SGHTA, CDR2 FQGNSA, per germline. Trimming pared 5 bases from V and 5 bases from J, leaving 15 bases between. The chain's CDR3 is CASSRGGGRTEAFF. The CDR3 DNA reads as TGTGCCAGCAGCCGGGGGGGTGGGCGGACTGAAGCTTTCTTT.

This clone was found once. The chain couples TRBV19 to TRBJ2-4; 13 bases map to TRBD2. Germline CDR1 is LNHDA and CDR2 is SQIVND (reference sequence). V dropped 4 bases and J dropped 4; count of bases not matched to a gene: 4. This CDR3 spans 16 amino acids. As DNA, the CDR3 is TGTGCCAGTAGTAAGGGGACTAGCGGGATAAAAAACATTCAGTACTTC. This translates into CASSKGTSGIKNIQYF.

CDR3 sequence reads: CASSQTGSGYGYTF. CDR3 DNA sequence: TGTGCCAGCAGCCAGACAGGTTCAGGCTATGGCTACACCTTC. The chain couples TRBV3-1 (or the pseudogene TRBV3-2) to TRBJ1-2; perhaps TRBD1 as D (6 bases). This CDR3 contains 14 residues. Germline V gene sequence: CDR1 LGHDT, CDR2 YNNKEL (reference sequence). V was cut by 3 bases and J by 4 bases, with 12 bases left in between.

This clone was counted a few times. V is TRBV21-1 and J is TRBJ1-2; TRBD1 reflects the table's D call only, with no check against the DNA. TRBV21-1 is a pseudogene segment. This CDR3 contains 17 residues. CDR3 residues: CASSKADRGSFNYGYTF. In DNA form, the CDR3 reads TGTGCCAGCAGCAAAGCGGACAGGGGAAGCTTCAACTATGGCTACACCTTC.

This clone was detected only once. The rearrangement uses TRBV3-1 (or the pseudogene TRBV3-2) and TRBJ1-1; 7 positions agree with TRBD1. V was clipped by 1 base and J by 3 bases; unmatched bases: 8. The CDR3 consists of 16 residues. CDR1 LGHDT and CDR2 YNNKEL come from the germline V gene (reference sequence). Here the CDR3 reads CASSQGYRGEDTEAFF. CDR3 DNA sequence: TGTGCCAGCAGCCAAGGGTACAGGGGAGAGGACACTGAAGCTTTCTTT.

The chain is built from TRBV30 and TRBJ2-3, with TRBD2 matching 14 bases. This CDR3 has 16 residues. V trimming: 2 bases; J trimming: 5 bases; junction bases outside the gene matches: 6. Germline V CDR1 and CDR2: GTSNPN, SVGIG (reference sequence). CDR3 sequence (DNA): TGTGCCTGGAGTACCGGGACTAGCGGGAGAAGAGATACGCAGTATTTT. Encoded protein: CAWSTGTSGRRDTQYF. Combining the CDR3 with reference TRBV30 and TRBJ2-3 gives the whole variable domain SQTIHQWPATLVQPVGSPLSLECTVEGTSNPNLYWYRQAAGRGLQLLFYSVGIGQISSEVPQNLSASRPQDRQFILSSKKLLLSDSGFYLCAWSTGTSGRRDTQYFGPGTRLTVL.